These 17 T cell receptor beta chains share one sample of origin, sequenced in a study of beta chain features in type 1 diabetes. Of the isolated RNA, all was reverse transcribed, and so the sequenced material was expressed TCRB transcripts. The method was immunoSEQ multiplex PCR; TCRdb's version includes in-frame clones alone and lacks a portion of them. The table shows roughly 350,000 clones, with approximately 11% occurring only once. The sequenced sample was naive CD4+ T cells from blood. The receptors come from a woman aged 30 to 39 in good health.

This rearrangement joins TRBV7-2 to TRBJ2-7, with TRBD2 matching 7 bases. The CDR3 loop spans 14 amino acids. V lost 4 bases to trimming and J lost 2 bases; unmatched junction nucleotides: 5. Germline CDR1 and CDR2: SGHTA and FQGNSA. The CDR3 bases are TGTGCCAGCAGCTACGGGACTAACACCTACGAGCAGTACTTC. Amino acid sequence: CASSYGTNTYEQYF.

The rearrangement joins TRBV28 to TRBJ2-7; 9 positions agree with TRBD2. V was clipped by 7 bases and J by 7 bases; unmatched bases: 11. The CDR3 sequence is 14 residues long. Looked up from germline, CDR1 is MDHEN and CDR2 is SYDVKM. The CDR3 DNA is TGTGCCAGCAAGGGCGGGAGGGCCGCGGGGGAGCAGTACTTC. Protein product: CASKGGRAAGEQYF. Looking up the rest from reference TRBV28 and TRBJ2-7 gives the full variable domain: DVKVTQSSRYLVKRTGEKVFLECVQDMDHENMFWYRQDPGLGLRLIYFSYDVKMKEKGDIPEGYSVSREKKERFSLILESASTNQTSMYLCASKGGRAAGEQYFGPGTRLTVT.

This clone has more than one count but fewer than ten. This CDR3 is CASSEGQGNQPQHF. In DNA form, the CDR3 reads TGTGCCAGCAGTGAAGGTCAGGGCAATCAGCCCCAGCATTTT. The chain joins TRBV2 to TRBJ1-5, with unresolved D. Per germline, CDR1 SNHLY and CDR2 FYNNEI. V gave up 1 base and J gave up 2 bases, with 6 bases separating them. This CDR3 has 14 residues. Full variable domain (missing parts from reference TRBV2 and TRBJ1-5): EPEVTQTPSHQVTQMGQEVILRCVPISNHLYFYWYRQILGQKVEFLVSFYNNEISEKSEIFDDQFSVERPDGSNFTLKIRSTKLEDSAMYFCASSEGQGNQPQHFGDGTRLSIL.

This clone has a handful of counts. V usage is TRBV30 and J usage is TRBJ2-5; the D gene is possibly TRBD1 (6 bases). Germline V CDR1 and CDR2: GTSNPN, SVGIG (reference sequence). The CDR3 runs to 14 residues. Trimming took 3 bases from V and 5 from J, leaving 16 bases between them. The CDR3 DNA reads TGTGCCTGGAGCCCTGGACAGCCCCAGGAGACCCAGTACTTC. This encodes CAWSPGQPQETQYF.

This clone was recorded many times. The genes are TRBV4-3 and TRBJ2-3; no clear D. Per the germline V gene, CDR1 is LGHNA and CDR2 is YSLEER. Trimming took off 0 bases at V and 1 base at J, with 5 bases between the two ends. The CDR3 runs to 14 residues. In nucleotides, the CDR3 is TGCGCCAGCAGCCAAGATAAGCGCACAGATACGCAGTATTTT. It yields the protein CASSQDKRTDTQYF.

This clone was seen more than once but under ten times. The V and J genes are TRBV5-1 and TRBJ2-1; D is undetermined. The germline CDR1 and CDR2 sequences are SGHRS and YFSETQ. The CDR3 has 15 amino acids. Trimming took off 0 bases at V and 4 bases at J, with 11 bases between the two ends. The CDR3 protein is CASSLAGSWYNEQFF. Here the CDR3 DNA reads TGCGCCAGCAGCTTGGCCGGTAGTTGGTACAATGAGCAGTTCTTC. The whole variable domain, filled in from reference TRBV5-1 and TRBJ2-1, reads KAGVTQTPRYLIKTRGQQVTLSCSPISGHRSVSWYQQTPGQGLQFLFEYFSETQRNKGNFPGRFSGRQFSNSRSEMNVSTLELGDSALYLCASSLAGSWYNEQFFGPGTRLTVL.

This clone was seen a handful of times. This chain connects TRBV18 to TRBJ2-6; 7 bases agree with TRBD1. V lost 4 bases, J lost 2 bases, and 8 bases stayed unmatched. Germline V gene data show CDR1 as KGHSH and CDR2 as LQKENI. CDR3 length: 17 residues. The CDR3 DNA sequence: TGTGCCAGCTCACTGCAGCAGGGACAGACTGGGGCCAACGTCCTGACTTTC. Amino acid sequence: CASSLQQGQTGANVLTF.

This clone occurred a few times. The chain uses TRBV6-5 and TRBJ2-1, with 8 bases identical to TRBD2. CDR3 size: 15 residues. Trimming removed 2 bases from V and 4 bases from J; junction bases left unmatched: 4. From germline, CDR1 is MNHEY and CDR2 SVGAGI. Here the CDR3 reads CASSYSGRRYNEQFF. As DNA, the CDR3 is TGTGCCAGCAGTTACAGCGGGAGACGGTACAATGAGCAGTTCTTC.

CDR3 bases: TGTGCCAGCAGCACAGCCGGTCCGGGGGTTTACAATGAGCAGTTCTTC. Translating gives CASSTAGPGVYNEQFF. The rearrangement uses TRBV9 and TRBJ2-1; tentative D call: TRBD2 (6 bases). Germline-derived CDR1 and CDR2 are SGDLS and YYNGEE. The V end was cut by 4 bases, the J end by 4 bases, with 18 bases between. The CDR3 sequence is 16 residues long. Based on the CDR3 plus reference TRBV9 and TRBJ2-1, the full variable domain is DSGVTQTPKHLITATGQRVTLRCSPRSGDLSVYWYQQSLDQGLQFLIQYYNGEERAKGNILERFSAQQFPDLHSELNLSSLELGDSALYFCASSTAGPGVYNEQFFGPGTRLTVL.

V gene TRBV2 combines with J gene TRBJ2-1, with D tentatively TRBD1 (6 bases). V was clipped by 0 bases and J by 16 bases, with 19 bases between them. Germline loops: CDR1 SNHLY, CDR2 FYNNEI. This CDR3 region has 14 residues. The CDR3 loop is CASSEAGLTGLNFF. As DNA, the CDR3 is TGTGCCAGCAGTGAAGCGGGCCTTACAGGGTTGAATTTCTTC.

V usage is TRBV6-1 and J usage is TRBJ2-7; TRBD1 aligns across 9 bases. Germline trimming cut 6 bases from V and 4 bases from J; bases unmatched to any gene: 7. From germline, CDR1 is MNHNS and CDR2 SASEGT. CDR3 length: 14 amino acids. CDR3 amino acids: CASSRTGVEYEQYF. In nucleotides, the CDR3 is TGTGCCAGCAGCCGGACAGGGGTCGAGTACGAGCAGTACTTC.

This clone appeared a few times. The gene calls are TRBV6-5 and TRBJ2-2; 7 nucleotides match TRBD1. J was trimmed by 7 bases and V by 4 bases; bases with no gene match: 6. CDR1 is MNHEY and CDR2 is SVGAGI in the germline V gene. CDR3 length equals 14 residues. CDR3: CASSSTGVDGELFF. The CDR3 nucleotides are TGTGCCAGCAGTTCAACAGGGGTGGACGGGGAGCTGTTTTTT.

J is TRBJ2-5 and V is TRBV5-4; D may be TRBD1 (5 bases). Per germline, CDR1 SGHNT and CDR2 YYREEE (reference sequence). The V end lost 4 bases, the J end lost 3 bases, and 13 bases lay between the germline ends. The CDR3 is 14 residues long. CDR3 protein: CASSHPDNEETQYF. The CDR3 region has the DNA TGTGCCAGCAGCCATCCGGACAACGAAGAGACCCAGTACTTC.

This chain links TRBV4-2 with TRBJ2-3, with TRBD2 matching 10 bases. The V gene's germline CDR1 is LGHNA and CDR2 YNFKEQ. The CDR3 runs to 18 residues. The V gene end was trimmed by 1 base and the J gene end by 5 bases; junction bases not matched to a gene: 12. CDR3 in amino acids: CASSQVAGLAEKGDTQYF. The CDR3 coding sequence is TGTGCCAGCAGCCAAGTAGCAGGACTAGCGGAGAAAGGAGATACGCAGTATTTT.

In its sample, this clone was seen a few times. The CDR3 spells CASSQGQGDGYTF. The CDR3 region has the DNA TGCGCCAGCAGCCAGGGACAGGGGGATGGCTACACCTTC. The chain has TRBV4-3 and TRBJ1-2; the match to TRBD1 covers 11 bases. CDR3 length: 13 residues. The V segment lost 3 bases and the J segment 6 bases; nucleotides outside the gene matches: 0. The V gene's germline CDR1 is LGHNA and CDR2 YSLEER.

This clone has just a few counts. The V call is TRBV28, the J call TRBJ1-1; D uncertain. The CDR3 spans 14 residues. Trimming took 8 bases from V and 2 from J, leaving 15 bases between them. Per germline, CDR1 MDHEN and CDR2 SYDVKM. CDR3 sequence: CASQPPGGNTEAFF. The CDR3 nucleotides are TGTGCCAGCCAACCGCCGGGTGGAAACACTGAAGCTTTCTTT.

This clone occurred a few times. This CDR3 reads CASSLEEWRTDTQYF. The CDR3 nucleotides are TGTGCCAGCAGCTTAGAGGAGTGGCGCACAGATACGCAGTATTTT. The V and J genes are TRBV11-2 and TRBJ2-3; D is ambiguous. Germline V gene sequence: CDR1 SGHAT, CDR2 FQNNGV. The CDR3 runs 15 residues. V was cut by 0 bases and J by 1 base, with 8 bases left in between.